The 12 T cell receptor beta chains below were found in one sample sequenced in a study of blood T cell dynamics during melanoma immunotherapy. Time point in this sample: pre-treatment baseline. Assay used: immunoSEQ multiplex PCR; TCRdb lists only in-frame clones, some missing. The repertoire includes 12,000 or so clones, around nine tenths of them detected once, and about 3.7% sits in the top ten. This specimen was blood, taken from a patient treated with checkpoint blockade. The receptors stem from a human donor with melanoma.

V and J are TRBV7-2 and TRBJ2-7; 8 bases agree with TRBD1. This CDR3 contains 15 residues. J was trimmed by 2 bases and V by 5 bases; bases with no gene match: 8. Germline loops: CDR1 SGHTA, CDR2 FQGNSA. CDR3 in amino acids: CASSPQGQATYEQYF. The CDR3 bases are TGTGCCAGCAGCCCGCAGGGACAGGCAACCTACGAGCAGTACTTC.

CDR3 region: CASREDSNNEQFF. For the CDR3, the DNA is TGCGCCAGCCGGGAGGACAGTAACAATGAGCAGTTCTTC. The rearrangement uses TRBV5-1 and TRBJ2-1; maybe TRBD2 (7 bases). The CDR3 length is 13 residues. Germline V gene data show CDR1 as SGHRS and CDR2 as YFSETQ. V lost 7 bases, J lost 5 bases, and 13 bases lay in between. Looking up the rest from reference TRBV5-1 and TRBJ2-1 gives the full variable domain: KAGVTQTPRYLIKTRGQQVTLSCSPISGHRSVSWYQQTPGQGLQFLFEYFSETQRNKGNFPGRFSGRQFSNSRSEMNVSTLELGDSALYLCASREDSNNEQFFGPGTRLTVL.

CDR3 sequence reads: CASSREGGQPQHF. Here the CDR3 DNA reads TGTGCCAGTAGTCGGGAGGGCGGTCAGCCCCAGCATTTT. V usage is TRBV19 and J usage is TRBJ1-5; D call uncertain. Per the germline V gene, CDR1 is LNHDA and CDR2 is SQIVND (reference sequence). The CDR3 is made up of 13 amino acids. V shed 5 bases and J shed 6 bases, with 11 bases lying between them.

The chain links TRBV5-8 to TRBJ1-1; D is uncertain. The germline gives CDR1 SGHTS, CDR2 YDEGEE. CDR3 length equals 16 residues. The V and J ends lost 1 base and 4 bases respectively, with 17 bases between them. CDR3 in amino acids: CASSLYQGVGITEAFF. The DNA for the CDR3 is TGTGCCAGCAGCTTGTATCAAGGAGTGGGTATCACTGAAGCTTTCTTT.

V usage is TRBV7-2 and J usage is TRBJ2-7; 8 bases fit TRBD1. Germline V gene lookup returns CDR1 SGHTA and CDR2 FQGNSA. V was pared by 2 bases and J by 3 bases, with 9 bases of the junction left unmatched. This CDR3 is built from 16 residues. CDR3 nucleotides: TGTGCCAGCAGCTTACTCCGGGACAGGCCCCTCTACGAGCAGTACTTC. This gives the protein CASSLLRDRPLYEQYF. The variable domain in full, with the rest retrieved from reference TRBV7-2 and TRBJ2-7, is GAGVSQSPSNKVTEKGKDVELRCDPISGHTALYWYRQSLGQGLEFLIYFQGNSAPDKSGLPSDRFSAERTGGSVSTLTIQRTQQEDSAVYLCASSLLRDRPLYEQYFGPGTRLTVT.

This chain uses TRBV11-2 with TRBJ1-6; D ambiguous. In germline, CDR1 is SGHAT, CDR2 FQNNGV. This CDR3 is built from 13 residues. V lost 3 bases to trimming and J lost 6 bases, with 6 bases between them. The CDR3 sequence: CASSFGTNSPLHF. In nucleotides, the CDR3 is TGTGCCAGCAGCTTCGGTACTAATTCACCCCTCCACTTT.

J is TRBJ1-1 and V is TRBV5-6, with D uncertain. The CDR3 spans 13 residues. V was clipped by 0 bases and J by 6 bases, with 9 bases between them. From germline, CDR1 is SGHDT and CDR2 YYEEEE. Here the CDR3 reads CASSLASPPEAFF. Written as DNA, the CDR3 is TGTGCCAGCAGCTTGGCGTCCCCCCCTGAAGCTTTCTTT.

The V and J genes are TRBV18 and TRBJ2-7; D remains unclear. The CDR3 sequence is 13 residues long. The germline V gene has CDR1 KGHSH and CDR2 LQKENI. V was pared by 1 base and J by 5 bases, with 9 bases between. The CDR3 bases are TGTGCCAGCTCACCACGGGAAGGGCACGAGCAGTACTTC. Protein sequence: CASSPREGHEQYF.

The chain has TRBV5-1 and TRBJ2-7; possible D gene TRBD2, 5 bases. Trimming left V 1 base short and J 0 bases short, with 5 bases between. The CDR3 has 13 amino acids. Germline V gene sequence: CDR1 SGHRS, CDR2 YFSETQ. Written as DNA, the CDR3 is TGCGCCAGCAGCTTGACTAGCTCCTACGAGCAGTACTTC. This encodes CASSLTSSYEQYF.

The V gene is TRBV5-1, the J gene TRBJ1-4; no clear D. This CDR3 is 14 amino acids long. CDR1 is SGHRS and CDR2 is YFSETQ in the germline V gene. Trimming pared 5 bases from V and 0 bases from J, leaving 8 bases between. The CDR3 is CASSSQPTNEKLFF. The DNA of the CDR3 is TGCGCCAGCAGTTCTCAACCAACTAATGAAAAACTGTTTTTT.

The V gene is TRBV4-1, the J gene TRBJ2-7; weak D call: TRBD2 (6 bases). V was pared by 3 bases and J by 4 bases, with 16 bases between. CDR3 length equals 15 residues. CDR1 and CDR2 (germline): MGHRA, YSYEKL. CDR3: CASSHVPRGTYEQYF. CDR3 in DNA: TGCGCCAGCAGCCATGTCCCACGGGGGACGTACGAGCAGTACTTC.

Here the CDR3 DNA reads TGCAGCGTTTCGGGGGGGCGGGAAAAACTGTTTTTT. It specifies CSVSGGREKLFF. This rearrangement joins TRBV29-1 to TRBJ1-4; TRBD1 might be the D (6 bases). CDR1 SQVTM and CDR2 ANQGSEA come from the germline V gene. V lost 5 bases and J 8 bases, leaving 12 bases between the germline ends. The CDR3 runs to 12 residues. Drawing the rest from reference TRBV29-1 and TRBJ1-4, the complete variable domain is SAVISQKPSRDICQRGTSLTIQCQVDSQVTMMFWYRQQPGQSLTLIATANQGSEATYESGFVIDKFPISRPNLTFSTLTVSNMSPEDSSIYLCSVSGGREKLFFGSGTQLSVL.